The clone carrying this T cell receptor beta chain was counted between two and nine times. Researchers prepared the TCRbeta library using unique molecular identifiers, the study reports. One entry per CDR3 protein, called by TCRdb with MiXCR from the PCR reads. This repertoire shows approximately 510,000 distinct CDR3 sequences, 15% to 20% found once; its top ten account for approximately 3%. CDR3 length equals 16 residues. CDR1 and CDR2 (germline): SGHRS, YFSETQ. The ends were cut back, 1 base at V and 2 bases at J, with 15 bases in the middle. This specimen belongs to a study of T-cell reconstitution after alpha-beta-depleted transplantation in children.

This chain connects TRBV5-1 to TRBJ1-1; a possible D gene is TRBD1 (5 bases). The sample in question was PBMCs from the stem cell graft donor, obtained from the stem cell graft. This TCR was sampled from a human donor who donated a stem cell graft to a child with acute lymphoblastic leukemia. The CDR3 is CASSLHTGTANTEAFF. In DNA form, the CDR3 reads TGCGCCAGCAGCTTGCATACGGGGACGGCAAACACTGAAGCTTTCTTT.